This is a list of T cell receptor beta chains from one sample in a study of cytomegalovirus exposure and HLA in healthy donors. Using immunoSEQ multiplex PCR, the repertoire was profiled, and TCRdb retains in-frame clones only, with some absent. The sample holds around 140,000 clones, approximately 78% seen once. The material sequenced was PBMCs. The receptors stem from a woman aged 50 to 60 in good health and CMV-seropositive. Each CDR3 is given with its conserved first and last residue. D genes are given only for firm matches. Expanded clones are given a class, and other clones once, few, many or no size at all.

D: TRBD1
size: NA
J: TRBJ1-1
V: TRBV7-3
CDR3: CASSPTGSRTEAFF
DNA: TGTGCCAGCAGCCCGACAGGGTCGAGGACTGAAGCTTTCTTT

D: NA
size: NA
J: TRBJ1-2
V: TRBV2
CDR3: CASRKIEQSNYGYTF
DNA: TGTGCCAGCCGAAAGATCGAACAGAGTAACTATGGCTACACCTTC

D: TRBD2
size: NA
J: TRBJ2-1
V: TRBV9
CDR3: CASSLANTYNEQFF
DNA: TGTGCCAGCTCACTAGCGAACACCTACAATGAGCAGTTCTTC

D: TRBD2
size: few
J: TRBJ2-3
V: TRBV15
CDR3: CATSTRLAGGTDTQYF
DNA: TGTGCCACCAGCACCCGACTAGCGGGAGGCACAGATACGCAGTATTTT

D: NA
size: NA
J: TRBJ2-4
V: TRBV30
CDR3: CAWSVLGNIQYF
DNA: TGTGCCTGGAGTGTACTAGGAAACATTCAGTACTTC

D: NA
size: NA
J: TRBJ2-2
V: TRBV11-3
CDR3: CASSLKTLTNTGELFF
DNA: TGTGCCAGCAGCTTAAAAACATTAACGAACACCGGGGAGCTGTTTTTT

D: TRBD1
size: NA
J: TRBJ1-4
V: TRBV5-1
CDR3: CASSPRTGGGEKLFF
DNA: TGCGCCAGCAGCCCCCGGACAGGGGGAGGTGAAAAACTGTTTTTT

D: NA
size: NA
J: TRBJ2-3
V: TRBV14
CDR3: CASSQGYLGSPGTDTQYF
DNA: TGTGCCAGCAGCCAAGGTTATCTAGGTAGTCCGGGCACAGATACGCAGTATTTT

D: NA
size: NA
J: TRBJ2-7
V: TRBV7-9
CDR3: CASSPGQPEQYF
DNA: TGTGCCAGCAGCCCAGGACAGCCCGAGCAGTACTTC

D: TRBD1
size: NA
J: TRBJ2-5
V: TRBV7-2
CDR3: CASSPRPTGLQTQYF
DNA: TGTGCCAGCAGCCCTAGACCGACAGGGCTACAGACCCAGTACTTC

D: NA
size: NA
J: TRBJ2-5
V: TRBV30
CDR3: CAWSGPAGLEQYF
DNA: TGTGCCTGGAGTGGCCCGGCCGGTTTGGAGCAGTACTTC

D: TRBD1
size: NA
J: TRBJ1-1
V: TRBV5-5
CDR3: CASSLDLGQGAIEAFF
DNA: TGTGCCAGCAGCTTGGACCTAGGACAGGGGGCTATTGAAGCTTTCTTT

D: TRBD1
size: NA
J: TRBJ2-7
V: TRBV5-4
CDR3: CASSSIDRGPHEQYF
DNA: TGTGCCAGCAGCTCTATCGACAGGGGTCCCCACGAGCAGTACTTC

D: NA
size: NA
J: TRBJ1-1
V: TRBV18
CDR3: CASSPKLMNTEAFF
DNA: TGTGCCAGCTCACCAAAGCTTATGAACACTGAAGCTTTCTTT

D: NA
size: NA
J: TRBJ2-2
V: TRBV9
CDR3: CASKTTPHTGELFF
DNA: TGTGCCAGCAAAACGACTCCTCACACCGGGGAGCTGTTTTTT

D: NA
size: NA
J: TRBJ2-7
V: TRBV5-1
CDR3: CASSLLQGSYEQYF
DNA: TGCGCCAGCAGCTTGCTACAGGGTTCCTACGAGCAGTACTTC

D: TRBD2
size: once
J: TRBJ2-1
V: TRBV19
CDR3: CASSATSGAYNEQFF
DNA: TGTGCCAGTAGTGCAACCAGCGGGGCATACAATGAGCAGTTCTTC

D: TRBD1
size: NA
J: TRBJ1-2
V: TRBV27
CDR3: CASREGAFGYTF
DNA: TGTGCCAGCAGAGAGGGGGCTTTTGGCTACACCTTC

D: TRBD1
size: NA
J: TRBJ1-2
V: TRBV19
CDR3: CASSQPMDRPYGYTF
DNA: TGTGCCAGTAGTCAACCGATGGACAGGCCTTATGGCTACACCTTC

D: TRBD1
size: once
J: TRBJ2-6
V: TRBV28
CDR3: CASSRGRPPFSGANVLTF
DNA: TGTGCCAGCAGCAGGGGGCGGCCCCCCTTCTCTGGGGCCAACGTCCTGACTTTC

D: TRBD1
size: NA
J: TRBJ2-7
V: TRBV5-1
CDR3: CASSTGGTGDSYEQYF
DNA: TGCGCCAGCAGCACGGGAGGGACAGGGGACTCCTACGAGCAGTACTTC

D: NA
size: NA
J: TRBJ2-7
V: TRBV18
CDR3: CASSPRTDYEQYF
DNA: TGTGCCAGCTCACCGAGGACAGACTACGAGCAGTACTTC

D: TRBD1
size: NA
J: TRBJ1-4
V: TRBV7-6
CDR3: CASSSLGTANEKLFF
DNA: TGTGCCAGCAGCTCCCTCGGGACAGCTAATGAAAAACTGTTTTTT

D: NA
size: NA
J: TRBJ2-5
V: TRBV5-4
CDR3: CASSLVAHQETQYF
DNA: TGTGCCAGCAGCTTGGTGGCCCACCAAGAGACCCAGTACTTC

D: NA
size: once
J: TRBJ2-7
V: TRBV18
CDR3: CASSPNLSRDEQYF
DNA: TGTGCCAGCTCACCAAACCTTAGCCGGGACGAGCAGTACTTC

D: TRBD2
size: NA
J: TRBJ2-7
V: TRBV27
CDR3: CASTQRGGNPGEQYF
DNA: TGTGCCAGCACTCAGCGGGGGGGTAACCCCGGCGAGCAGTACTTC

D: TRBD2
size: once
J: TRBJ2-1
V: TRBV28
CDR3: CAAGLAGGRSYNEQFF
DNA: TGTGCCGCCGGACTAGCGGGAGGGCGGTCCTACAATGAGCAGTTCTTC

D: TRBD2
size: NA
J: TRBJ2-3
V: TRBV7-8
CDR3: CASSLSPTSVSTDTQYF
DNA: TGTGCCAGCAGCCTCAGCCCGACTAGCGTCAGCACAGATACGCAGTATTTT

D: TRBD1
size: NA
J: TRBJ1-1
V: TRBV19
CDR3: CASSRQGAIDTEAFF
DNA: TGTGCCAGTAGCAGACAGGGGGCGATCGACACTGAAGCTTTCTTT

D: TRBD1
size: NA
J: TRBJ2-2
V: TRBV5-1
CDR3: CASSGGQGVYTGELFF
DNA: TGCGCCAGCAGCGGGGGACAGGGTGTTTACACCGGGGAGCTGTTTTTT

D: NA
size: NA
J: TRBJ1-2
V: TRBV14
CDR3: CASFIRVRRGYGYTF
DNA: TGTGCCAGCTTCATTCGGGTACGGAGGGGTTATGGCTACACCTTC

D: NA
size: NA
J: TRBJ2-1
V: TRBV9
CDR3: CASSVSGGYNDEQFF
DNA: TGTGCCAGCAGCGTTTCCGGCGGGTATAACGATGAGCAGTTCTTC

D: NA
size: NA
J: TRBJ1-1
V: TRBV7-3
CDR3: CASSMTPGTEAFF
DNA: TGTGCCAGCAGCATGACGCCAGGAACTGAAGCTTTCTTT

D: NA
size: NA
J: TRBJ1-1
V: TRBV18
CDR3: CASSLVGAPGSTEAFF
DNA: TGTGCCAGCTCACTCGTGGGGGCGCCTGGAAGTACTGAAGCTTTCTTT

D: NA
size: NA
J: TRBJ2-3
V: TRBV9
CDR3: CASSVVWRGDTQYF
DNA: TGTGCCAGCAGCGTAGTCTGGAGGGGAGATACGCAGTATTTT

D: TRBD1
size: NA
J: TRBJ1-1
V: TRBV5-1
CDR3: CASSLYPGQGTNTEAFF
DNA: TGCGCCAGCAGCTTGTATCCGGGACAGGGGACCAACACTGAAGCTTTCTTT

D: TRBD1
size: NA
J: TRBJ1-1
V: TRBV18
CDR3: CASSPPGQGDRHTEAFF
DNA: TGTGCCAGCTCACCACCGGGACAGGGGGACCGTCACACTGAAGCTTTCTTT

D: NA
size: NA
J: TRBJ1-4
V: TRBV6-6
CDR3: CASSYGVGRKEKLFF
DNA: TGTGCCAGCAGTTATGGTGTTGGGAGGAAGGAAAAACTGTTTTTT

D: NA
size: NA
J: TRBJ1-1
V: TRBV9
CDR3: CASSVGARNTEAFF
DNA: TGTGCCAGCAGCGTAGGAGCGCGGAACACTGAAGCTTTCTTT

D: TRBD2
size: NA
J: TRBJ2-5
V: TRBV11-2
CDR3: CASSSTGLAEETQYF
DNA: TGTGCCAGCAGCAGTACAGGACTAGCGGAAGAGACCCAGTACTTC

D: TRBD2
size: NA
J: TRBJ2-3
V: TRBV11-2
CDR3: CASSPGLAGAQDTQYF
DNA: TGTGCCAGCAGCCCGGGACTAGCGGGAGCCCAGGATACGCAGTATTTT

D: TRBD2
size: NA
J: TRBJ2-7
V: TRBV14
CDR3: CASSQDQGTSGLSSEQYF
DNA: TGTGCCAGCAGCCAAGATCAGGGGACTAGCGGGCTTTCATCCGAGCAGTACTTC

D: NA
size: NA
J: TRBJ2-3
V: TRBV7-8
CDR3: CASSTSLRTYTQYF
DNA: TGTGCCAGCAGCACTTCACTACGTACCTATACGCAGTATTTT

D: TRBD1
size: NA
J: TRBJ2-7
V: TRBV2
CDR3: CASTGQVSYEQYF
DNA: TGTGCCAGCACGGGACAGGTTTCCTACGAGCAGTACTTC

D: TRBD2
size: NA
J: TRBJ2-3
V: TRBV7-9
CDR3: CASSPGLAGADTQYF
DNA: TGTGCCAGCAGCCCCGGGCTAGCGGGAGCTGATACGCAGTATTTT

D: NA
size: NA
J: TRBJ2-7
V: TRBV2
CDR3: CASNRGGFNEQYF
DNA: TGTGCCAGCAATAGGGGGGGGTTTAACGAGCAGTACTTC

D: NA
size: NA
J: TRBJ2-3
V: TRBV19
CDR3: CASSSRVSTDTQYF
DNA: TGTGCCAGTAGTTCCAGGGTAAGCACAGATACGCAGTATTTT

D: TRBD1
size: NA
J: TRBJ1-4
V: TRBV9
CDR3: CASSKTGGNEKLFF
DNA: TGTGCCAGCAGTAAGACAGGGGGGAATGAAAAACTGTTTTTT

D: TRBD1
size: few
J: TRBJ1-1
V: TRBV30
CDR3: CAWSRDRYTEAFF
DNA: TGTGCCTGGTCACGGGACAGATACACTGAAGCTTTCTTT

D: TRBD1
size: NA
J: TRBJ1-4
V: TRBV19
CDR3: CASSAFRGQATNEKLFF
DNA: TGTGCCAGTAGTGCTTTCCGGGGACAGGCAACTAATGAAAAACTGTTTTTT